This T cell receptor beta chain was profiled in a study of response to subunit inactivated influenza vaccine. This clonotype was seen at least ten times. Each CDR3 protein gets one entry after TCRdb re-called the RT-PCR reads with MiXCR. Here the sample spans around 470,000 distinct CDR3 sequences, less than 7.5% being singletons. The CDR3 runs to 20 residues. The V end was cut by 4 bases, the J end by 0 bases, with 26 bases between. Germline values: CDR1 SGHRS, CDR2 YFSETQ. The receptor was isolated from a man aged 50 to 69 who received an inactivated influenza vaccine. Sample: PBMCs from blood, taken less than 30 months after vaccination. This chain uses TRBV5-1 with TRBJ2-1; no definite D call. In DNA, the CDR3 is TGCGCCAGCAGCCACCGTCGGCGGTCCCAGAGTCCCCTCTCCTACAATGAGCAGTTCTTC. This translates into CASSHRRRSQSPLSYNEQFF.